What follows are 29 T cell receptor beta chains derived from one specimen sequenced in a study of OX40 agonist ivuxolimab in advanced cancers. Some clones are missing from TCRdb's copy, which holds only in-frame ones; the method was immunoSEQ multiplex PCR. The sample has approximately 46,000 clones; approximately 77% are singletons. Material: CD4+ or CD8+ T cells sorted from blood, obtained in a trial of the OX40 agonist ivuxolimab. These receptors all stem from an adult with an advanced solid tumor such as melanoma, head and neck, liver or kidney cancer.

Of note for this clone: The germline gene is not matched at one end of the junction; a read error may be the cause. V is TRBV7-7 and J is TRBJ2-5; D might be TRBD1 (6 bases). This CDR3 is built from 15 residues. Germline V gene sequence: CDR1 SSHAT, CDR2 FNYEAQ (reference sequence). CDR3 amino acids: CASSLGYRDSETQYF. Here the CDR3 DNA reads TGTGCTAGCAGCTTAGGGTACAGGGATTCCGAGACCCAGTACTTC.

The CDR3 sequence is CASSLQGLGSGNTIYF. For the CDR3, the DNA is TGTGCCAGCAGCTTACAGGGTTTGGGGTCTGGAAACACCATATATTTT. The chain recombines TRBV11-2 with TRBJ1-3; D possibly corresponds to TRBD1 (5 bases). There are 16 residues in the CDR3. Germline V gene sequence: CDR1 SGHAT, CDR2 FQNNGV. Trimming stripped 2 bases from V and 1 base from J, with 12 bases between. Variable domain in full (rest from reference TRBV11-2 and TRBJ1-3): EAGVAQSPRYKIIEKRQSVAFWCNPISGHATLYWYQQILGQGPKLLIQFQNNGVVDDSQLPKDRFSAERLKGVDSTLKIQPAKLEDSAVYLCASSLQGLGSGNTIYFGEGSWLTVV.

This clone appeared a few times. The CDR3 reads CASSKDRAGENIQYF. The CDR3 DNA sequence: TGTGCCAGCAGCAAGGACAGGGCAGGCGAAAACATTCAGTACTTC. This rearrangement joins TRBV5-6 to TRBJ2-4, with 8 bases lining up with TRBD1. V trimming: 4 bases; J trimming: 5 bases; junction bases outside the gene matches: 8. CDR3 length: 15 amino acids. The V gene's germline CDR1 is SGHDT and CDR2 YYEEEE.

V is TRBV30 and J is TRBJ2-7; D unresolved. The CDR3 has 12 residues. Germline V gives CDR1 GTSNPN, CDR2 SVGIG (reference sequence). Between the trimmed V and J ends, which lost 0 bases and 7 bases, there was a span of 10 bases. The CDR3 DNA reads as TGTGCCTGGAGTGTAACCAGGACGGAGCAGTACTTC. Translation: CAWSVTRTEQYF. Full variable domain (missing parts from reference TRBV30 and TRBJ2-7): SQTIHQWPATLVQPVGSPLSLECTVEGTSNPNLYWYRQAAGRGLQLLFYSVGIGQISSEVPQNLSASRPQDRQFILSSKKLLLSDSGFYLCAWSVTRTEQYFGPGTRLTVT.

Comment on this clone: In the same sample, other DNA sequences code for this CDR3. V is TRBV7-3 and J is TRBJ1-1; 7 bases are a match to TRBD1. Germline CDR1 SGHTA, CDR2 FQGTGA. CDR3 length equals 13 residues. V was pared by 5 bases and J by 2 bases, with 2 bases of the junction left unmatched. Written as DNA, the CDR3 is TGTGCCAGCAGCCGGGACAGAAACACTGAAGCTTTCTTT. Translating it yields CASSRDRNTEAFF.

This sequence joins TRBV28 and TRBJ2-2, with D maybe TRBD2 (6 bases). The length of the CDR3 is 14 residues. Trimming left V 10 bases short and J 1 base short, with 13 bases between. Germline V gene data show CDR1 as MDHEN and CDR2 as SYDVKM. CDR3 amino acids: CATGGLRNTGELFF. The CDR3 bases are TGTGCCACCGGAGGGCTACGGAACACCGGGGAGCTGTTTTTT.

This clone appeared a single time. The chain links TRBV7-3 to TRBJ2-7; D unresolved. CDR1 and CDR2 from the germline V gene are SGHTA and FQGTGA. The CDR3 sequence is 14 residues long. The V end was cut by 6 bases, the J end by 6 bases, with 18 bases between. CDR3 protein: CASSLAAPPREQYF. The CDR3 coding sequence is TGTGCCAGCAGTTTAGCAGCCCCTCCCCGCGAGCAGTACTTC. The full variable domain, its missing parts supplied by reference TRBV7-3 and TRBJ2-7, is GAGVSQTPSNKVTEKGKYVELRCDPISGHTALYWYRQSLGQGPEFLIYFQGTGAADDSGLPNDRFFAVRPEGSVSTLKIQRTERGDSAVYLCASSLAAPPREQYFGPGTRLTVT.

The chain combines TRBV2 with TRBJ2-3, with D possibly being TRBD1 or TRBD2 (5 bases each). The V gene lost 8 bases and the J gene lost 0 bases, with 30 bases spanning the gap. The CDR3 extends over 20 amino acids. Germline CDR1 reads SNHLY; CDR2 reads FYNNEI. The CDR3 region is CASFPIWDLPRSSSTDTQYF. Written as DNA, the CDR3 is TGTGCCAGCTTTCCGATCTGGGACCTACCCCGATCTTCTAGCACAGATACGCAGTATTTT.

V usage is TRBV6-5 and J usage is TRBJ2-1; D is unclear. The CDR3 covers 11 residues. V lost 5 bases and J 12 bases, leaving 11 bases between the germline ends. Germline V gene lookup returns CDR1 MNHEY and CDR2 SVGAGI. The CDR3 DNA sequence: TGTGCCAGCAGTGAAGGGTGGGTGCAGTTCTTC. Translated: CASSEGWVQFF.

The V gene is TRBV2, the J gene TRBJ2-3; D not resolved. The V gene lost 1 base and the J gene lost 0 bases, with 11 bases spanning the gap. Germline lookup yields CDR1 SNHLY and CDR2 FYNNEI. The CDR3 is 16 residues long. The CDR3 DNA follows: TGTGCCAGCAGTGAAGGTTTAGGAGTAAGCACAGATACGCAGTATTTT. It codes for CASSEGLGVSTDTQYF.

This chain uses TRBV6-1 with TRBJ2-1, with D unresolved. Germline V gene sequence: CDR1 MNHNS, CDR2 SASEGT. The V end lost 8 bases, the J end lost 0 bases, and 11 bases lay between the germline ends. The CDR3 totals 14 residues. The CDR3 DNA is TGTGCCAGCTGCTCAGGCCACTCCTACAATGAGCAGTTCTTC. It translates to CASCSGHSYNEQFF.

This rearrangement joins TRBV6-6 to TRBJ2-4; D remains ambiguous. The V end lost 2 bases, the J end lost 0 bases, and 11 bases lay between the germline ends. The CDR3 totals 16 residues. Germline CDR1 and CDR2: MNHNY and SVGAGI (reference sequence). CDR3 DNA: TGTGCCAGCAGTTACGAAGGGCCCCGAGCCAAAAACATTCAGTACTTC. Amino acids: CASSYEGPRAKNIQYF.

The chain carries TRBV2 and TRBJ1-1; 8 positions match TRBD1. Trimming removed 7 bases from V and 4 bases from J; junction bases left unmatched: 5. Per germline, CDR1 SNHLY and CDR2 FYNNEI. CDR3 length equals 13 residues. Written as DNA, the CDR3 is TGTGCCAGCAACGGACAGGGAGTCACTGAAGCTTTCTTT. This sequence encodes CASNGQGVTEAFF.

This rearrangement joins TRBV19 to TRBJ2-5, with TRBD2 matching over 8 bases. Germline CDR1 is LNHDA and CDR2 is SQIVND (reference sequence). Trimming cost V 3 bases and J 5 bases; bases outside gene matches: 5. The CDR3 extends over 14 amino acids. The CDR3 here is CASSIRLASETQYF. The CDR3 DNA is TGTGCCAGTAGTATCCGACTAGCGTCGGAGACCCAGTACTTC.

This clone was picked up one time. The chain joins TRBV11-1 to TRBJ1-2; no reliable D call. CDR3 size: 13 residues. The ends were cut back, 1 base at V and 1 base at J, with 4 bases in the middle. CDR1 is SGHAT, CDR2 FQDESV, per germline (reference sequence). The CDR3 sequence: CASSLDGNYGYTF. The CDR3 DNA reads TGTGCCAGCAGCTTAGACGGTAACTATGGCTACACCTTC.

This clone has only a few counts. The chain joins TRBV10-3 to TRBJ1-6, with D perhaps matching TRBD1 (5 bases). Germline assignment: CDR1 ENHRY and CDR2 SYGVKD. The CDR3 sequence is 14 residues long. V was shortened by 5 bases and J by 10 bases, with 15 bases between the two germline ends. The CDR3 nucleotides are TGTGCCATCAGTCGGGGCCGGGGAGAGTCACCCCTCCACTTT. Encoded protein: CAISRGRGESPLHF.

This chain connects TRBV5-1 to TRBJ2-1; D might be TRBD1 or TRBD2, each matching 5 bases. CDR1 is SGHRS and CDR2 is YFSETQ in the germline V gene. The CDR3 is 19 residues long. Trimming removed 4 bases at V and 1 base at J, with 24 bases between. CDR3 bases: TGCGCCAGCAGCCCAGCCGGGGCCGGCGGTTTTGGGTCCTACAATGAGCAGTTCTTC. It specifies CASSPAGAGGFGSYNEQFF.

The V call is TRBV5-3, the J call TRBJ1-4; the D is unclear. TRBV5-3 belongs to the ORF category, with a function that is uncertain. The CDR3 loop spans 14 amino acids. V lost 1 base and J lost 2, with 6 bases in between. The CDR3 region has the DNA TGTGCCAGAAGCTTGCCCGAGACTAATGAAAAACTGTTTTTT. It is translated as CARSLPETNEKLFF.

The CDR3 DNA reads TGCAGCGTTGTGGGGGGCCCCCTAGCCAAAAACATTCAGTACTTC. Translation gives CSVVGGPLAKNIQYF. The chain couples TRBV29-1 to TRBJ2-4, with D perhaps matching TRBD1 or TRBD2 (6 bases each). The length of the CDR3 is 15 residues. V lost 4 bases and J 0 bases, leaving 13 bases between the germline ends. CDR1 is SQVTM and CDR2 is ANQGSEA in the germline V gene.

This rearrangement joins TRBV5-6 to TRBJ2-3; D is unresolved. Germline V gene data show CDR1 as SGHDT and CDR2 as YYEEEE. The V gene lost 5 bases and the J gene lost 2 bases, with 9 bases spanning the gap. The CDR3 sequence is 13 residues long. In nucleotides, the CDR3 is TGTGCCAGCAGAAGCAGAGCCACAGATACGCAGTATTTT. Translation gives CASRSRATDTQYF.

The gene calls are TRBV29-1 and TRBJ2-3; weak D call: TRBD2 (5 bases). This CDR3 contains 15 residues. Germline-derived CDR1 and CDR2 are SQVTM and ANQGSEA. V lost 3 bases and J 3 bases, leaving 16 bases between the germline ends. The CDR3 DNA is TGCAGCGTTGATATTGGTGGGAGTGGAACAGATACGCAGTATTTT. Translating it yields CSVDIGGSGTDTQYF.

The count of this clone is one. The CDR3 is CASRAWDRGHEQYF. The CDR3 DNA is TGTGCCAGTAGAGCCTGGGACAGGGGTCACGAGCAGTACTTC. The genes are TRBV19 and TRBJ2-7; the match to TRBD1 covers 10 bases. There are 14 residues in the CDR3. J gave up 5 bases and V 6 bases, and 7 bases lay outside the gene matches. Germline V gives CDR1 LNHDA, CDR2 SQIVND (reference sequence).

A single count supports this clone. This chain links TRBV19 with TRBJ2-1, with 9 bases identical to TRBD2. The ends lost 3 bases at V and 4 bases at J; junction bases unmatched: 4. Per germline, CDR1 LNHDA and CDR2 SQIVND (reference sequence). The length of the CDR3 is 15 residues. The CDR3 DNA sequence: TGTGCCAGTAGTATCGGTAGCGGGAGTTACAATGAGCAGTTCTTC. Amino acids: CASSIGSGSYNEQFF.

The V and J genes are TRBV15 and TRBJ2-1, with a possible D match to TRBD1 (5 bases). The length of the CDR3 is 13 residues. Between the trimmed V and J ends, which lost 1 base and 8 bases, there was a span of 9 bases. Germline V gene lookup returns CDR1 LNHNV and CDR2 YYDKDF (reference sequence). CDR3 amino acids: CATSRVQGYEQFF. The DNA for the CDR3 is TGTGCCACCAGCAGAGTTCAGGGCTATGAGCAGTTCTTC.

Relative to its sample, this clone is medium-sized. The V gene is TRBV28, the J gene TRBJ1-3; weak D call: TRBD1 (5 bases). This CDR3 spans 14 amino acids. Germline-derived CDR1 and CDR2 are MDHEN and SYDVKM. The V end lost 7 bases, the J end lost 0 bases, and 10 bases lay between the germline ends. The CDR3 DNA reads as TGTGCCAGCACCCCGGGGACCTCTGGAAACACCATATATTTT. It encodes CASTPGTSGNTIYF.

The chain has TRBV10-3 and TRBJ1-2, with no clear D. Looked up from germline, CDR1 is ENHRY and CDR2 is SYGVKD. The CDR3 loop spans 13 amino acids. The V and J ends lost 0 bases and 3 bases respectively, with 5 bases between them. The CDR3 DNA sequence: TGTGCCATCAGTGAGTCGGGAGACTATGGCTACACCTTC. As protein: CAISESGDYGYTF.

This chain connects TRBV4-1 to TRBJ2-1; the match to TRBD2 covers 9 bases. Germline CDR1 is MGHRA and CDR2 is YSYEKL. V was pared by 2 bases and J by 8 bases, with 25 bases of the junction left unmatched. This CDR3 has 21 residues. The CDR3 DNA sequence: TGCGCCAGCAGCCAACGGTTGGGACTTGCGGGAGGGTCCTGGGTGCGCGATGAGCAGTTCTTC. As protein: CASSQRLGLAGGSWVRDEQFF.

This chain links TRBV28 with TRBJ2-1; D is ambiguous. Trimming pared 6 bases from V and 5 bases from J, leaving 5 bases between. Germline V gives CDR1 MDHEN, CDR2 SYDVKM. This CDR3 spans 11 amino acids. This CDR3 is CASRRNNEQFF. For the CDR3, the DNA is TGTGCCAGCAGGCGAAACAATGAGCAGTTCTTC. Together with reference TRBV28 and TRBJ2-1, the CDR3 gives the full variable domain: DVKVTQSSRYLVKRTGEKVFLECVQDMDHENMFWYRQDPGLGLRLIYFSYDVKMKEKGDIPEGYSVSREKKERFSLILESASTNQTSMYLCASRRNNEQFFGPGTRLTVL.

The CDR3 nucleotides read TGTGCCAGCAGCGTAGTGAGCGGGTTAAGTCCCGGGGAGCTGTTTTTT. The encoded protein is CASSVVSGLSPGELFF. This chain connects TRBV9 to TRBJ2-2; tentative D call: TRBD2 (6 bases). Germline CDR1 reads SGDLS; CDR2 reads YYNGEE. The CDR3 runs 16 residues. Trimming left V 0 bases short and J 6 bases short, with 15 bases between.